What follows describes a single TCR beta chain. These data originate in a study of blood T cell repertoires in COVID-19. Whole-study context: Samples representing acute and convalescent COVID-19 were sourced from the United States, Italy and Spain.

This CDR3 has 14 residues. Trimming pared 1 base from V and 3 bases from J, leaving 10 bases between. From germline, CDR1 is LGHDT and CDR2 YNNKEL (reference sequence). TCRdb's copy holds only in-frame clones and misses some; the assay was immunoSEQ multiplex PCR. The data contain roughly 170,000 clones, roughly 80% of them singletons. This clonotype was obtained from a human donor in a cohort sampled during active COVID-19. Sequencing was carried out using peripheral blood. The chain is built from TRBV3-1 (or the pseudogene TRBV3-2) and TRBJ2-7; D is unclear. This CDR3 is CASSQGAVYYEQYF. DNA of the CDR3: TGTGCCAGCAGCCAAGGGGCAGTATACTACGAGCAGTACTTC.